Listed below are T cell receptor beta chains from one sample, sequenced in a study of siplizumab effects on memory and regulatory T cells. Sequencing was performed with immunoSEQ multiplex PCR; in TCRdb, only in-frame clones are kept and a portion is missing. The repertoire holds 100,000 or so clones, around 93% seen once, with roughly 0.15% in the top ten. What was sequenced was non-Treg CD4+ T cells sorted from blood. Receptor source: a human donor in good health. The CDR3 runs from the conserved cysteine through the conserved F or W. D genes are given only for firm matches. The listing skips clone size in some rows; elsewhere it reads once, few, many or a size class.

CDR3 protein	CDR3 DNA	CDR3 length	V gene	clone size	D gene	J gene
CASSLGGQRETQYF	TGTGCCAGCAGCTTAGGGGGACAGAGGGAGACCCAGTACTTC	14	TRBV11-3	NA	TRBD1	TRBJ2-5
CASSYSSTGVGEQYF	TGTGCCAGCAGTTACTCGTCCACAGGGGTCGGGGAGCAGTACTTC	15	TRBV6-5	NA	TRBD1	TRBJ2-7
CASTSAGVSYEQYF	TGTGCCAGCACCTCCGCGGGGGTATCCTACGAGCAGTACTTC	14	TRBV7-2	NA	TRBD2	TRBJ2-7
CASSDPSTDTQYF	TGCGCCAGCAGTGATCCTAGCACAGATACGCAGTATTTT	13	TRBV10-2	NA	NA	TRBJ2-3
CASGTGGTTNEKLFF	TGTGCCAGCGGGACAGGGGGCACAACTAATGAAAAACTGTTTTTT	15	TRBV10-3	NA	TRBD1	TRBJ1-4
CASSLQTPGGTDTQYF	TGTGCCAGCAGCTTGCAGACCCCCGGTGGCACAGATACGCAGTATTTT	16	TRBV5-6	NA	NA	TRBJ2-3
CASTGLAGGPNEQFF	TGCGCCAGCACAGGGCTGGCGGGGGGGCCCAATGAGCAGTTCTTC	15	TRBV5-1	NA	TRBD2	TRBJ2-1
CASSLRGQGPNEQFF	TGTGCCAGCAGCTTGCGGGGACAGGGTCCGAATGAGCAGTTCTTC	15	TRBV5-4	NA	TRBD1	TRBJ2-1
CASSFPEEDTQYF	TGCGCCAGCAGCTTCCCCGAGGAAGATACGCAGTATTTT	13	TRBV5-1	NA	NA	TRBJ2-3
CASSNPDRADTEAFF	TGTGCCAGCAGCAACCCCGACAGGGCCGACACTGAAGCTTTCTTT	15	TRBV5-4	NA	TRBD1	TRBJ1-1
CASSQGQGNLGHGYTF	TGTGCCAGCAGCCAGGGACAGGGGAATTTAGGGCATGGCTACACCTTC	16	TRBV5-4	NA	TRBD1	TRBJ1-2
CASSLGVPGPYEQYF	TGTGCCAGCAGCTTAGGGGTTCCTGGACCATACGAGCAGTACTTC	15	TRBV11-2	NA	NA	TRBJ2-7
CSVETGGSSYNSPLHF	TGCAGCGTTGAAACAGGGGGAAGCTCCTATAATTCACCCCTCCACTTT	16	TRBV29-1	NA	TRBD1	TRBJ1-6
CASSEGPQAGSRNEQFF	TGTGCCAGCAGTGAGGGGCCCCAAGCCGGCAGTCGCAATGAGCAGTTCTTC	17	TRBV25-1	NA	NA	TRBJ2-1
CASSETGQGAYNYGYTF	TGTGCCAGCAGTGAGACCGGACAGGGGGCGTATAACTATGGCTACACCTTC	17	TRBV28	NA	TRBD1	TRBJ1-2
CASSQGQGNYNEQFF	TGTGCCAGCAGCCAAGGACAGGGCAACTACAATGAGCAGTTCTTC	15	TRBV9	NA	TRBD1	TRBJ2-1
CASSITSGSSYNSPLHF	TGTGCCAGCAGCATAACCTCAGGGAGCTCCTATAATTCACCCCTCCACTTT	17	TRBV7-2	NA	NA	TRBJ1-6
CASSPLRAELSEAFF	TGTGCCAGCTCACCTTTACGGGCTGAACTGTCTGAAGCTTTCTTT	15	TRBV18	NA	NA	TRBJ1-1
CASSASGTDHTDTQYF	TGCGCCAGCAGCGCGTCGGGGACAGACCACACAGATACGCAGTATTTT	16	TRBV5-1	NA	TRBD1	TRBJ2-3
CASSPGDYGYTF	TGTGCCAGCAGCCCGGGAGACTATGGCTACACCTTC	12	TRBV11-1	NA	NA	TRBJ1-2
CASRTGTAFSGWADTQYF	TGCGCCAGCAGAACCGGGACAGCATTTAGCGGGTGGGCAGATACGCAGTATTTT	18	TRBV5-1	NA	NA	TRBJ2-3
CASRIFGGGSNSPLHF	TGTGCCAGCAGAATATTCGGAGGGGGGTCGAATTCACCCCTCCACTTT	16	TRBV27	NA	NA	TRBJ1-6
CASSLGWGSADPDTQYF	TGTGCCAGCAGCTTAGGGTGGGGTAGCGCGGACCCAGATACGCAGTATTTT	17	TRBV7-2	NA	NA	TRBJ2-3
CARDLLAGELFF	TGCGCCAGAGACCTGCTCGCCGGGGAGCTGTTTTTT	12	TRBV10-1	few	NA	TRBJ2-2
CASSWTSGGETQYF	TGTGCCAGCAGCTGGACTAGCGGGGGGGAGACCCAGTACTTC	14	TRBV7-2	NA	TRBD2	TRBJ2-5
CAWSVGDQETQYF	TGTGCCTGGAGTGTCGGGGACCAAGAGACCCAGTACTTC	13	TRBV30	NA	NA	TRBJ2-5
CSVAGPPGEQYF	TGCAGCGTAGCCGGGCCTCCCGGCGAGCAGTACTTC	12	TRBV29-1	NA	NA	TRBJ2-7
CASSPRTRTDEKLFF	TGTGCCAGCTCACCGCGGACTCGGACGGATGAAAAACTGTTTTTT	15	TRBV18	NA	NA	TRBJ1-4
CASSFSTGGAADEQFF	TGTGCCAGCAGCTTCTCGACAGGGGGCGCTGCCGATGAGCAGTTCTTC	16	TRBV7-2	NA	TRBD1	TRBJ2-1
CASSTVGIEAFF	TGTGCCAGCAGCACAGTCGGGATTGAAGCTTTCTTT	12	TRBV7-2	NA	NA	TRBJ1-1
CASSDYRGNTGELFF	TGCGCCAGCAGTGACTACAGGGGAAACACCGGGGAGCTGTTTTTT	15	TRBV10-1	NA	TRBD1	TRBJ2-2
CASSFGGGKETQYF	TGTGCCAGCAGCTTCGGGGGGGGGAAAGAGACCCAGTACTTC	14	TRBV7-2	NA	TRBD2	TRBJ2-5
CARKTGPYNSPLHF	TGTGCCAGAAAGACAGGGCCCTATAATTCACCCCTCCACTTT	14	TRBV27	once	TRBD1	TRBJ1-6
CASSKTDSYEQYF	TGTGCCAGTAGCAAGACAGACTCCTACGAGCAGTACTTC	13	TRBV19	NA	NA	TRBJ2-7
CASTRQGGLEKLFF	TGTGCCAGCACCCGACAGGGTGGGTTGGAAAAACTGTTTTTT	14	TRBV2	NA	TRBD1	TRBJ1-4
CSGDSYGCTF	NA	10	TRBV20-1	NA	NA	TRBJ1-2
CASSSGTGTNTEAFF	TGCGCCAGCAGCTCGGGGACAGGTACGAACACTGAAGCTTTCTTT	15	TRBV5-1	NA	TRBD1	TRBJ1-1
CASSPGRGSNYGYTF	TGTGCCAGCAGCCCGGGTCGGGGCTCTAACTATGGCTACACCTTC	15	TRBV7-2	NA	NA	TRBJ1-2
CASSPGEGSYNSPLHF	TGCGCCAGCAGTCCTGGGGAGGGGTCCTATAATTCACCCCTCCACTTT	16	TRBV5-1	NA	NA	TRBJ1-6
CSGTEGGSVVEQYF	TGCAGCGGGACGGAGGGTGGGTCGGTGGTTGAGCAGTACTTC	14	TRBV29-1	NA	NA	TRBJ2-7
CAISGGSNEQFF	TGTGCCATAAGCGGGGGGAGTAATGAGCAGTTCTTC	12	TRBV10-3	NA	TRBD2	TRBJ2-1
CASSARGLDTDTQYF	TGTGCCAGCAGCGCCAGGGGGCTTGACACAGATACGCAGTATTTT	15	TRBV11-3	NA	TRBD1	TRBJ2-3
CASIGFADTQYF	TGTGCCAGCATAGGTTTCGCAGATACGCAGTATTTT	12	TRBV6-5	once	NA	TRBJ2-3
CASSLARPNSGELFF	TGCGCCAGCAGCTTGGCACGGCCAAATAGCGGGGAGCTGTTTTTT	15	TRBV5-1	NA	NA	TRBJ2-2
CASSESRRKETQYF	TGCGCCAGCAGTGAGTCCCGGCGGAAAGAGACCCAGTACTTC	14	TRBV10-1	NA	NA	TRBJ2-5
CSAETGKYEQYF	TGCAGCGCTGAGACAGGGAAGTACGAGCAGTACTTC	12	TRBV29-1	few	TRBD1	TRBJ2-7
CASSAGSYGYTF	TGTGCCAGCAGCGCAGGGTCCTATGGCTACACCTTC	12	TRBV28	few	NA	TRBJ1-2
CASSLWQGITGNTIYF	TGTGCCAGCAGCTTGTGGCAGGGGATCACTGGAAACACCATATATTTT	16	TRBV5-5	NA	NA	TRBJ1-3
CASRYAPGELFF	TGTGCCAGTAGGTACGCCCCCGGGGAGCTGTTTTTT	12	TRBV19	NA	NA	TRBJ2-2
CASSLSGVRDTQYF	TGTGCCAGCAGTCTCAGCGGGGTCCGAGATACGCAGTATTTT	14	TRBV7-2	NA	TRBD2	TRBJ2-3
CASSALSGAHYDYTF	TGTGCCAGCAGTGCACTATCCGGGGCCCACTATGACTACACCTTC	15	TRBV6-5	NA	NA	TRBJ1-2
CASRQQELLNYGYTF	TGTGCCAGCAGGCAACAGGAATTACTTAACTATGGCTACACCTTC	15	TRBV6-1	once	NA	TRBJ1-2
CASSEVEGYGTQYF	TGCGCCAGCAGTGAAGTAGAGGGGTACGGGACCCAGTACTTC	14	TRBV10-2	NA	NA	TRBJ2-5
CASSGREQFGYYGYTF	TGTGCCAGCAGCGGGAGAGAGCAATTTGGGTACTATGGCTACACCTTC	16	TRBV5-4	NA	NA	TRBJ1-2
CASSQGTGGYTF	TGTGCCAGCTCACAGGGGACGGGAGGCTACACCTTC	12	TRBV18	NA	NA	TRBJ1-2